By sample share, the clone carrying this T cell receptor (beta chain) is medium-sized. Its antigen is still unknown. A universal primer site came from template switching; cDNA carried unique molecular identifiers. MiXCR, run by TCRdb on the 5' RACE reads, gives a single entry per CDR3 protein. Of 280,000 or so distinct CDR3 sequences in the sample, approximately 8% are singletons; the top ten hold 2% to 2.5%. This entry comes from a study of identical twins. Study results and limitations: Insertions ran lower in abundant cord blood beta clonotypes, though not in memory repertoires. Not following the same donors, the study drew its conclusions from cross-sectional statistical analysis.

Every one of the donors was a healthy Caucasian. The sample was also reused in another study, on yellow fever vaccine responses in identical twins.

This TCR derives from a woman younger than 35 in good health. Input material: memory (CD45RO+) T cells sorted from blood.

CDR3 in amino acids: CASSLPDTSGNTIYF. The CDR3 nucleotides are TGCGCCAGCAGCCTCCCGGACACCTCTGGAAACACCATATATTTT. The chain links TRBV5-1 to TRBJ1-3, with D perhaps matching TRBD1 (5 bases). This CDR3 region has 15 residues. V lost 4 bases to trimming and J lost 0 bases, with 11 bases between them. Germline CDR1 SGHRS, CDR2 YFSETQ.